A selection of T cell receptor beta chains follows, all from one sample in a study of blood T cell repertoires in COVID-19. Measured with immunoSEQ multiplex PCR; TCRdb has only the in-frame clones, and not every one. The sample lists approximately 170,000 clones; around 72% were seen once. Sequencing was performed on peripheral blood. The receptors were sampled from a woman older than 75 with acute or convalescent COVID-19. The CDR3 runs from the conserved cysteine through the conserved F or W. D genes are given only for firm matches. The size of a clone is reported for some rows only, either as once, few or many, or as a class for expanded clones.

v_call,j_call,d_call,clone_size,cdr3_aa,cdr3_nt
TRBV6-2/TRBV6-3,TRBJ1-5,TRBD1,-,CASSSRGHQPQHF,TGTGCCAGCAGTTCCAGGGGGCATCAGCCCCAGCATTTT
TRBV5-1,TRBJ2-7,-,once,CASSLEGQGNEQYF,TGCGCCAGCAGCTTGGAAGGGCAGGGGAACGAGCAGTACTTC
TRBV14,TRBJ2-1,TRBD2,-,CASSPLESGMREQFF,TGTGCCAGCAGCCCCCTGGAAAGCGGGATGCGTGAGCAGTTCTTC
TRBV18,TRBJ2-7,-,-,CASSPSVAPFYEQYF,TGTGCCAGCTCACCCTCGGTAGCACCCTTTTACGAGCAGTACTTC
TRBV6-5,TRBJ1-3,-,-,CASSSTVGGNTIYF,TGTGCCAGCAGTTCGACAGTAGGTGGAAACACCATATATTTT
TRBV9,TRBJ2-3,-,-,CASSGPPSWDTQYF,TGTGCCAGCAGCGGACCCCCTAGCTGGGATACGCAGTATTTT
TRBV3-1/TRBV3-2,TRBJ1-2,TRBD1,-,CASSQGTVSGYTF,TGTGCCAGCAGCCAGGGGACAGTCTCGGGCTACACCTTC
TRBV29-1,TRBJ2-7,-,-,CSVVSDEQYF,TGCAGCGTTGTGTCAGACGAGCAGTACTTC
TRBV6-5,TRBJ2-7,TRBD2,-,CASTQRSSGNYEQYF,TGTGCCAGCACCCAAAGGTCTAGCGGGAATTACGAGCAGTACTTC
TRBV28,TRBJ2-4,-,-,CASSSGAVGNIQYF,TGTGCCAGCAGTTCAGGGGCCGTTGGGAACATTCAGTACTTC
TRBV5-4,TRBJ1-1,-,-,CASSQTRWNTEAFF,TGTGCCAGCAGCCAAACGAGGTGGAACACTGAAGCTTTCTTT
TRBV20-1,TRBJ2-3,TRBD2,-,CSASAASGSSDTQYF,TGCAGTGCTAGTGCGGCTAGCGGGAGTTCAGATACGCAGTATTTT
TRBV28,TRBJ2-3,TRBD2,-,CASSLLGLYTDTQYF,TGTGCCAGCAGTTTACTGGGACTATACACAGATACGCAGTATTTT
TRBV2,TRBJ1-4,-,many,CASRTGTSEGKLFF,TGTGCCAGCAGAACCGGGACATCGGAAGGAAAACTGTTTTTT
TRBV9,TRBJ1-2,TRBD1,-,CASSVATGGNYGYTF,TGTGCCAGCAGCGTAGCGACAGGGGGCAACTATGGCTACACCTTC
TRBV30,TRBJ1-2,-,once,CAWSVKGLEGYTF,TGTGCCTGGAGTGTAAAGGGACTAGAAGGCTACACCTTC
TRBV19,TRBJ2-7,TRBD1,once,CASSEDRSYEQYF,TGTGCCAGTAGCGAGGACAGGTCCTACGAGCAGTACTTC
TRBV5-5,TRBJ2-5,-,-,CASSLVPFQRETQYF,TGTGCCAGCAGCTTAGTGCCATTTCAGCGAGAGACCCAGTACTTC
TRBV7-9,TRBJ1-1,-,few,CASSSMQEYTEAFF,TGTGCCAGCAGCTCCATGCAGGAATACACTGAAGCTTTCTTT
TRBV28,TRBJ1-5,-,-,CASTQLGGGNQPQHF,TGTGCCAGCACGCAGCTAGGGGGTGGCAATCAGCCCCAGCATTTT
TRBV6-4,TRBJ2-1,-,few,CASSVETTHEQFF,TGTGCCAGCAGTGTGGAGACTACCCATGAGCAGTTCTTC
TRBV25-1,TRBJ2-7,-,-,CASSEYGGAYEQYF,TGTGCCAGCAGTGAATATGGAGGCGCCTACGAGCAGTACTTC